This T cell receptor (beta chain) derives from a study of early stage breast cancer tumors. Overall study results and limits: Compared with adjacent normal breast tissue, tumors showed 2 to 2.5-fold greater T cell density and higher clonality. Commonly generated sequences made up most enriched TCRB sequences shared between patients. Blood repertoires resembled normal breast more than tumor.

Each tumor contributed about 17-55 mg of diced tissue. Concerning this clone: The antigen is not known.

This table comes from immunoSEQ multiplex PCR, and its TCRdb copy is limited to in-frame clones, with some not included. Altogether about 11,000 clones are present, 70% to 80% being singletons, with the ten largest covering approximately 15%. Germline loops: CDR1 SEHNR, CDR2 FQNEAQ (reference sequence). The V and J ends lost 4 bases and 1 base respectively, with 12 bases between them. The CDR3 totals 15 residues. The sequencing input was breast tumor tissue. The receptor comes from a person aged 70 to 85 with breast cancer. This chain connects TRBV7-9 to TRBJ2-3; weak D call: TRBD2 (5 bases). The CDR3 DNA sequence: TGTGCCAGCAGCTCGGCGGGCGCCGGCACAGATACGCAGTATTTT. Protein sequence: CASSSAGAGTDTQYF.